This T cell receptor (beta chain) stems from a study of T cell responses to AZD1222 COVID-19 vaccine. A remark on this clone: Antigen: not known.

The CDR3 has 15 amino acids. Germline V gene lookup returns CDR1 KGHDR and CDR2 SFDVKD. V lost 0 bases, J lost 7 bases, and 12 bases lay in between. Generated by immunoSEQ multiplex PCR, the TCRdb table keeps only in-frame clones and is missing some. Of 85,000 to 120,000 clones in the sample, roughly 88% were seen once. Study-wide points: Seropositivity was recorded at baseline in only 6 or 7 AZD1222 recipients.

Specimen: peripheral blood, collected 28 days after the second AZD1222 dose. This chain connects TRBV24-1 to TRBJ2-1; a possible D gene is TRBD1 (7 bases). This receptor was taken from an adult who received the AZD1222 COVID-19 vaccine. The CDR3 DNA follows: TGTGCCACCAGTGATTTGAGGGCAGGGGGGAATGAGCAGTTCTTC. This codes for CATSDLRAGGNEQFF.